The next 11 T cell receptor beta chains were all read from a single sample in a study of regulatory T cells in long-lasting Graves disease. Both iRepertoire HTBI primers and Arm-PCR of CDR3 regions were used to build the TCR beta libraries. MiXCR, run by TCRdb on the multiplex PCR reads, gives a single entry per CDR3 protein. The sample lists hundreds of thousands of distinct CDR3 sequences, roughly a sixth occurring once. This sample's time point: newly diagnosed GD, antithyroid drugs for less than 3 months. Extracted PBMC RNA gave rise to the TCR library. These data also formed part of another study, on T cells in Graves' hyperthyroidism and ophthalmopathy.

The sample consisted of peripheral blood mononuclear cells (PBMCs), taken at new diagnosis, from a patient treated with antithyroid drugs. The source of these receptors is a man younger than 30 with Graves disease.

This clonotype appeared a single time. V gene TRBV18 combines with J gene TRBJ2-5, with 9 bases matching TRBD1. This CDR3 spans 16 amino acids. Per germline, CDR1 KGHSH and CDR2 LQKENI. V lost 3 bases and J lost 5; bases outside the gene matches: 10. CDR3 DNA sequence: TGTGCCAGCTCACCTGCAACAGGGGGCTCAGGGGAGACCCAGTACTTC. Translation: CASSPATGGSGETQYF.

This clonotype was counted between two and nine times. V and J are TRBV29-1 and TRBJ2-1; no clear D. Germline values: CDR1 SQVTM, CDR2 ANQGSEA. Deletions cut 4 bases from V and 6 bases from J, with 28 bases between. This CDR3 is built from 18 residues. CDR3 bases: TGCAGCGTTGTCTTTGACCGTCAAAGTAACACGGTAGGCAATGAGCAGTTCTTC. Translation: CSVVFDRQSNTVGNEQFF.

This clonotype was counted many times. This chain uses TRBV7-8 with TRBJ2-5, with D possibly matching TRBD1 (5 bases). V dropped 7 bases and J dropped 8 bases, with 23 bases sitting between them. The germline V gene has CDR1 SGHVS and CDR2 FQNEAQ. CDR3 length: 15 amino acids. This CDR3 is CASTRKGPNPATQYF. The CDR3 DNA reads TGTGCCAGCACTAGGAAGGGGCCCAACCCAGCTACCCAGTACTTC.

This clonotype has only a few counts. This chain links TRBV29-1 with TRBJ1-6; TRBD1 is a possible D gene (6 bases). Trimming cost V 6 bases and J 10 bases, with 16 bases left between them. The CDR3 length is 13 residues. Germline V gene sequence: CDR1 SQVTM, CDR2 ANQGSEA. CDR3 protein: CSVATGFGSPLHF. The CDR3 coding sequence is TGCAGCGTCGCGACAGGCTTTGGATCACCCCTCCACTTT.

This clonotype came up a few times. V usage is TRBV3-1 and J usage is TRBJ2-7; no reliable D call. The CDR3 has 16 amino acids. V lost 5 bases and J lost 1, with 18 bases in between. The germline V gene encodes CDR1 LGHDT and CDR2 YNNKEL (reference sequence). CDR3 DNA: TGTGCCAGCAGCGGCCCCTATCAGCGAAAATCCTACGAGCAGTACTTC. Translation gives CASSGPYQRKSYEQYF.

A note on this clonotype: A much larger clone lies one base from this, so it may be a read error. The conserved phenylalanine or tryptophan is not found at the CDR3 terminus, so this likely reflects a read error. In nucleotides, the CDR3 is TGCAGTGCTAGAGTACCGGGACTAGCGGCCACAGATACGCAGTATCTT. Translating gives CSARVPGLAATDTQYL. The V gene is TRBV20-1, the J gene TRBJ2-3; TRBD2 agrees at 11 bases. From germline, CDR1 is DFQATT and CDR2 SNEGSKA (reference sequence). J lost 2 bases, V lost 1 base, and 5 bases had no gene match. The CDR3 extends over 16 amino acids.

This clonotype has only a few counts. For the CDR3, the DNA is TGCAGTGCGGTGGACAAGGGGTCCGGGGCCCAGCATTTT. Protein product: CSAVDKGSGAQHF. The chain has TRBV20-1 and TRBJ1-5, with D perhaps matching TRBD1 (5 bases). This CDR3 is built from 13 residues. The germline CDR1 and CDR2 sequences are DFQATT and SNEGSKA (reference sequence). Trimming took 6 bases from V and 11 from J, leaving 20 bases between them.

This clonotype showed up many times. This rearrangement joins TRBV20-1 to TRBJ2-7; possible D gene TRBD1, 5 bases. V lost 4 bases to trimming and J lost 5 bases, with 9 bases between them. The CDR3 has 11 residues. Germline assignment: CDR1 DFQATT and CDR2 SNEGSKA (reference sequence). The CDR3 bases are TGCAGTGCTACAGGGTCCCACGAGCAGTACTTC. This gives the protein CSATGSHEQYF.

The V gene is TRBV19, the J gene TRBJ1-3; D perhaps matches TRBD1 (5 bases). V lost 8 bases and J 3 bases, leaving 14 bases between the germline ends. This CDR3 spans 14 amino acids. Germline V lookup: CDR1 LNHDA, CDR2 SQIVND (reference sequence). CDR3 loop: CASWTPGHGNTIYF. The CDR3 nucleotides are TGTGCCAGTTGGACACCGGGGCATGGAAACACCATATATTTT.

This clonotype was found many times. At one end, the junction sequence differs from germline, possibly due to a read error. J is TRBJ2-3 and V is TRBV11-2; tentatively, D is TRBD1 (5 bases). The germline V gene encodes CDR1 SGHAT and CDR2 FQNNGV. The CDR3 is 15 residues long. CDR3 region: CASSQGSQGTDTQYF. The CDR3 nucleotides are TGCGCCAGCAGCCAAGGCTCACAGGGCACAGATACGCAGTATTTT.

This clonotype was detected many times. This rearrangement joins TRBV5-6 to TRBJ2-7; TRBD2 is a possible D gene (5 bases). The CDR3 has 15 amino acids. Per the germline V gene, CDR1 is SGHDT and CDR2 is YYEEEE. Trimming removed 3 bases from V and 5 bases from J, with 18 bases in between. The CDR3 nucleotides read TGTGCCAGCAGCTCCTGGCCGGGCGACTACGACGAGCAGTACTTC. Residues: CASSSWPGDYDEQYF.